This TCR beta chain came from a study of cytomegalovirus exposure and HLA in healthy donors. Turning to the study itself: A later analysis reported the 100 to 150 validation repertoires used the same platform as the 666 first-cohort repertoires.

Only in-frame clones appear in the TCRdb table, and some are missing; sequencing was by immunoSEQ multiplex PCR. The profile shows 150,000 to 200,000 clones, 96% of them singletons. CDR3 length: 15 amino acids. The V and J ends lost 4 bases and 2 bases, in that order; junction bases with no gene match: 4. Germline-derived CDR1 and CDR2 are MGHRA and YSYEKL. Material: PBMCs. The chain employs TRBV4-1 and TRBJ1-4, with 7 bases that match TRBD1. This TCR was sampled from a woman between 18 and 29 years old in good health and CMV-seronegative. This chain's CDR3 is CASSLLGGTNEKLFF. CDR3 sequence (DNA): TGCGCCAGCAGCCTCTTAGGGGGCACTAATGAAAAACTGTTTTTT.